This is a list of T cell receptor beta chains from one sample in a study of chemoradiotherapy in HPV16-positive cancers. The method was immunoSEQ multiplex PCR; TCRdb's version includes in-frame clones alone and lacks a portion of them. The repertoire includes about 4,100 clones, 65% to 85% of them detected once, and about a sixth sits in the top ten. This specimen was tumor tissue, taken from a patient who underwent chemoradiotherapy. These receptors all stem from a human donor with HPV-associated anogenital cancer. The CDR3 runs from the conserved cysteine through the conserved F or W. The order of the fields is J gene, D gene, clone size, V gene, CDR3 DNA, CDR3 protein. The D gene is left open where the match is weak. Only part of the rows carry a size: once, few, many, or a class if the clone is expanded.

TRBJ1-4 . once TRBV7-2 TGTGCCAGCAGCTACAGACAGGTTAATGAAAAACTGTTTTTT CASSYRQVNEKLFF
TRBJ2-7 . . TRBV12-2 TGTGCAAGTCGCTCCCGGGGGTACGAGCAGTACTTC CASRSRGYEQYF
TRBJ2-1 TRBD1 . TRBV19 TGTGCCAGTAGTATATCAACAGGGGGCTCCTACAATGAGCAGTTCTTC CASSISTGGSYNEQFF
TRBJ2-2 . . TRBV30 TGTGCCTGGACGCGAGGGCCCGGGGAGCTGTTTTTT CAWTRGPGELFF
TRBJ1-3 TRBD1 . TRBV19 TGTGCCACCCCGGACAGGGGGGGCACCATATATTTT CATPDRGGTIYF
TRBJ1-2 . . TRBV7-2 TGTGCCAGCAGCTTTCTACAGGGCCAGGGCACCTTC CASSFLQGQGTF
TRBJ1-1 . once TRBV28 TGTGCCAGCAGTCCGACCGGGACGGTAGTACACACTGAAGCTTTCTTT CASSPTGTVVHTEAFF
TRBJ2-5 TRBD1 . TRBV19 TGTGCCAGTAGTTCGGACAGGGCTGAGACCCAGTACTTC CASSSDRAETQYF
TRBJ1-3 . once TRBV13 TGTGCCAGCAGTCTCAAGGGGCGCGGAAACACCATATATTTT CASSLKGRGNTIYF
TRBJ2-3 . . TRBV20-1 TGCAGTGCTAGGGAGGGGTACACGCAGTATTTT CSAREGYTQYF
TRBJ1-1 TRBD1 . TRBV5-1 TGCGCCAGCAAGCTGGCAGGGGGCGGGAACACTGAAGCTTTCTTT CASKLAGGGNTEAFF
TRBJ1-1 TRBD1 . TRBV19 TGTGCCAGTAGTGCCCGGACAGGGGTTATCACTGAAGCTTTCTTT CASSARTGVITEAFF
TRBJ2-3 . . TRBV28 TGTGCCAGCAGTTTACAGGGGTTTAGCACAGATACGCAGTATTTT CASSLQGFSTDTQYF
TRBJ2-1 TRBD1 few TRBV7-9 TGTGCCAGCAGCGCAGGGACAGGGAGCTCCTACAATGAGCAGTTCTTC CASSAGTGSSYNEQFF
TRBJ2-6 . once TRBV9 TGTGCCAGCAGCTATACACAGGGATCTGGGGCCAACGTCCTGACTTTC CASSYTQGSGANVLTF
TRBJ2-5 . . TRBV4-2 TGTGCCAGCAGCCAAGGTGACTCAGGGCTGGAGACCCAGTACTTC CASSQGDSGLETQYF
TRBJ2-4 TRBD1 . TRBV4-1 TGCGCCAGCAGCCAAGATGAGGGGGCAAACAAAAACATTCAGTACTTC CASSQDEGANKNIQYF
TRBJ2-7 . . TRBV19 TGTGCCAGTAGTAACGGCGGTCGGGGTTCCTACGAGCAGTACTTC CASSNGGRGSYEQYF